The source of this TCR beta chain is a study of blood T cell repertoires in COVID-19. Across the whole study: The samples span acute and convalescent COVID-19 from the United States, Italy and Spain. Sources were T cells, B-cell-depleted T cells, or PBMCs; the material itself was cDNA or gDNA.

The CDR3 spans 15 residues. Germline values: CDR1 KGHSH, CDR2 LQKENI. V lost 3 bases to trimming and J lost 4 bases; unmatched junction nucleotides: 8. Source study methods: Researchers report that nucleated cell counts were estimated from reference gene primer amplification. Sequenced by immunoSEQ multiplex PCR; TCRdb stores in-frame clones only, minus some. That table gives V, J and clone size, and the DNA gave D and trimming. The repertoire holds 100,000 or so clones, with over 85% as singletons. The genes are TRBV18 and TRBJ1-2; TRBD1 matches 7 bases. The sequence came from a man in his 70s with acute or convalescent COVID-19. The material sequenced was peripheral blood. CDR3 coding DNA: TGTGCCAGCTCACCCTTGGGACAGCTCTCCTATGGCTACACCTTC. Its protein product is CASSPLGQLSYGYTF.